This TCR beta chain emerged from a study of OX40 agonist ivuxolimab in advanced cancers. CDR1 and CDR2 from the germline V gene are MGHRA and YSYEKL. The length of the CDR3 is 15 residues. The germline V and J ends were trimmed by 0 bases and 4 bases, with 10 bases remaining between them. The table came from immunoSEQ multiplex PCR; TCRdb's copy has only in-frame clones and leaves some out. Altogether tens of thousands of clones are present, approximately 86% being singletons, with the ten largest covering more than 25%. The material sequenced was CD4+ or CD8+ T cells sorted from blood, taken in a trial of the OX40 agonist ivuxolimab. The chain recombines TRBV4-1 with TRBJ1-5, with D uncertain. The TCR comes from an adult with an advanced solid tumor such as melanoma, head and neck, liver or kidney cancer. CDR3 residues: CASSQDREHNQPQHF. CDR3 bases: TGCGCCAGCAGCCAAGATCGGGAACATAATCAGCCCCAGCATTTT.